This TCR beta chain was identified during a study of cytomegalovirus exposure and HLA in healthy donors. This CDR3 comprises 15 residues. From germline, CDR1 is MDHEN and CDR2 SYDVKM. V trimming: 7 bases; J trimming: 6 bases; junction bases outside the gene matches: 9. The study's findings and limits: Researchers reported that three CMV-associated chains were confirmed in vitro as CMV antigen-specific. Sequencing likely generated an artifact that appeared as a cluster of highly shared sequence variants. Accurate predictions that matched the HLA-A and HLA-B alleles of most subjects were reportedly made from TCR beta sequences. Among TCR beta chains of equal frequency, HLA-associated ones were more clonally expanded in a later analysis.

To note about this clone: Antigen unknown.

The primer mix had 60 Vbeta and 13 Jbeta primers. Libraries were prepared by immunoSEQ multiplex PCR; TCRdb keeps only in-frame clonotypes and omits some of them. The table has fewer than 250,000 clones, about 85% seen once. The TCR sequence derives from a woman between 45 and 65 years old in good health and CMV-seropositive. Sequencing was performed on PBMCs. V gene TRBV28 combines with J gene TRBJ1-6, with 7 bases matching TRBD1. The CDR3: CASTLRGTANSPLHF. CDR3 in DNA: TGTGCCAGCACCCTTCGGGGGACAGCTAATTCACCCCTCCACTTT.